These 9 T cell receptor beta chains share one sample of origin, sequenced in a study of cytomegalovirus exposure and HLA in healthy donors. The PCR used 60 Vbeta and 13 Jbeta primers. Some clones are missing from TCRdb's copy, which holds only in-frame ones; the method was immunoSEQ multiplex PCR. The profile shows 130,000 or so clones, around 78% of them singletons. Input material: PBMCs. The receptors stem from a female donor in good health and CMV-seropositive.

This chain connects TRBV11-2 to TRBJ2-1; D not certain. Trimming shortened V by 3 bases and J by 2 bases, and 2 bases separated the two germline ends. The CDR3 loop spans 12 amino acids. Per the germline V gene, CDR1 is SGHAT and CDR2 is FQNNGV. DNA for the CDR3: TGTGCCAGCAGCTTCACCTACAATGAGCAGTTCTTC. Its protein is CASSFTYNEQFF.

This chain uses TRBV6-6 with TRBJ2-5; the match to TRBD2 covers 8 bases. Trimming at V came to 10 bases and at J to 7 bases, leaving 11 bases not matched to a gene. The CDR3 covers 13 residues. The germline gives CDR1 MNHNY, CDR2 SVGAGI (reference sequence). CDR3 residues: CATCREGHATQYF. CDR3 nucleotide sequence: TGTGCCACATGTCGGGAGGGGCATGCGACCCAGTACTTC.

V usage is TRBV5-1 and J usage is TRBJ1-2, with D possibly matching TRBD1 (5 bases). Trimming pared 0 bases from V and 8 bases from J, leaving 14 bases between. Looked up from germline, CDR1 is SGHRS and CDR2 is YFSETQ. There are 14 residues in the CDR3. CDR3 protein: CASSLADSIGGYTF. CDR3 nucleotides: TGCGCCAGCAGCTTGGCAGACAGCATTGGAGGCTACACCTTC.

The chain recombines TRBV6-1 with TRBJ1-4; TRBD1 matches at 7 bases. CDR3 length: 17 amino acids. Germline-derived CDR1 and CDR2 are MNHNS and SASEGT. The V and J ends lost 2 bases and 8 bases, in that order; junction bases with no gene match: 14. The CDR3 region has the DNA TGTGCCAGCAGTGAATTCGGGCCGGGACAGCTAGAGGAAAAACTGTTTTTT. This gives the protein CASSEFGPGQLEEKLFF.

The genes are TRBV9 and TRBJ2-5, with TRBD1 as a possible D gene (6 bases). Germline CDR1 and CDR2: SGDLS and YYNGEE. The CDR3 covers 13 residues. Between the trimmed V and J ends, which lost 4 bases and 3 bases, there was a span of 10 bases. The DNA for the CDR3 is TGTGCCAGCAGCAACAGGGCTAAAGAGACCCAGTACTTC. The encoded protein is CASSNRAKETQYF.

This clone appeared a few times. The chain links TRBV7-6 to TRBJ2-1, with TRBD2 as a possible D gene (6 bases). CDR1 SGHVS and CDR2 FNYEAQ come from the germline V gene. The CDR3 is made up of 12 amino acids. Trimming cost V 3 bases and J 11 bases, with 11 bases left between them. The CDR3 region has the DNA TGTGCCAGCAGCTTCGTGGCGGGGCAGCAGTTCTTC. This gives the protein CASSFVAGQQFF.

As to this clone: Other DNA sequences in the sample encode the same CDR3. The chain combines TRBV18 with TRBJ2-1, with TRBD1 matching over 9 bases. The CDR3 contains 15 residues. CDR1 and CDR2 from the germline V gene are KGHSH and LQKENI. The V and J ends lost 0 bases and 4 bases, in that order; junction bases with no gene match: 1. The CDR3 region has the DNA TGTGCCAGCTCACCACCGGGACAGGGTTACAATGAGCAGTTCTTC. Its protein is CASSPPGQGYNEQFF.

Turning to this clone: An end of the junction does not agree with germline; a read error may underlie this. This chain's CDR3 is CSSSSDRGENTGELFF. The CDR3 DNA reads as TGTTCCAGCAGTTCGGACAGGGGGGAGAACACCGGGGAGCTGTTTTTT. This rearrangement joins TRBV7-9 to TRBJ2-2, with 10 bases aligning to TRBD1. Germline loops: CDR1 SEHNR, CDR2 FQNEAQ (reference sequence). The CDR3 spans 16 residues.

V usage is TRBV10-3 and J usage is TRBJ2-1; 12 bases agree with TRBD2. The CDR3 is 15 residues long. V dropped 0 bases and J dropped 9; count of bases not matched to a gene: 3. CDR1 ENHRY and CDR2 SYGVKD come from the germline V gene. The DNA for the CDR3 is TGTGCCATCAGTGAGTCGACTAGCGGGAGTGTTGAGCAGTTCTTC. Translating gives CAISESTSGSVEQFF.